This entry lists 22 T cell receptor beta chains sequenced from one sample in a study of identical twins. In TCRdb, the 5' RACE reads were re-called with MiXCR into one record per CDR3 protein. Here the sample spans approximately 300,000 distinct CDR3 sequences, less than 9.5% being singletons. The sample also formed part of further work on yellow fever vaccine responses in identical twins.

Material for sequencing was CD8+ T cells sorted from blood. The source is a young woman in good health.

The sample holds a few counts of this clonotype. This chain links TRBV29-1 with TRBJ2-7, with TRBD2 identical over 7 bases. This CDR3 comprises 12 residues. V was clipped by 7 bases and J by 3 bases; unmatched bases: 6. The germline gives CDR1 SQVTM, CDR2 ANQGSEA. The chain's CDR3 is CSGGREHYEQYF. CDR3 nucleotides: TGCAGCGGGGGGAGGGAGCACTACGAGCAGTACTTC.

The rearrangement joins TRBV2 to TRBJ2-3; D remains ambiguous. Looked up from germline, CDR1 is SNHLY and CDR2 is FYNNEI. With 1 base removed from V and 1 base from J, the gap between germline ends came to 9 bases. The length of the CDR3 is 15 residues. Here the CDR3 reads CASSEGGYGTDTQYF. The CDR3 bases are TGTGCCAGCAGTGAAGGGGGTTACGGCACAGATACGCAGTATTTT.

The chain couples TRBV7-8 to TRBJ2-5; perhaps TRBD2 as D (5 bases). Trimming shortened V by 6 bases and J by 5 bases, and 10 bases separated the two germline ends. Germline CDR1 is SGHVS and CDR2 is FQNEAQ. The length of the CDR3 is 12 residues. CDR3 in DNA: TGTGCCAGCAGGAGACGGGGTGAGACCCAGTACTTC. Protein product: CASRRRGETQYF.

This clonotype was detected ten times or more. The rearrangement joins TRBV4-3 to TRBJ1-1; D is unclear. The CDR3 runs to 15 residues. CDR1 is LGHNA, CDR2 YSLEER, per germline. V dropped 0 bases and J dropped 5 bases, with 13 bases sitting between them. In nucleotides, the CDR3 is TGCGCCAGCAGCCAAGATCGGGGTATGGGGACTGAAGCTTTCTTT. It yields the protein CASSQDRGMGTEAFF.

This clonotype was seen many times. The chain has TRBV28 and TRBJ2-1; 7 bases are a match to TRBD2. V lost 1 base, J lost 4 bases, and 7 bases stayed unmatched. The germline V gene has CDR1 MDHEN and CDR2 SYDVKM. The CDR3 is 16 amino acids. CDR3 residues: CASSLSSGPRYNEQFF. The CDR3 DNA follows: TGTGCCAGCAGTTTATCTAGCGGTCCCCGTTACAATGAGCAGTTCTTC.

This clonotype was counted ten times or more. The V call is TRBV20-1, the J call TRBJ2-7; D possibly matches TRBD1 or TRBD2 (5 bases each). Germline CDR1 is DFQATT and CDR2 is SNEGSKA (reference sequence). The V end lost 0 bases, the J end lost 5 bases, and 17 bases lay between the germline ends. The CDR3 is made up of 15 amino acids. The CDR3 protein is CSARDIGDAHHEQYF. CDR3 nucleotides: TGCAGTGCTAGAGATATAGGGGACGCCCACCACGAGCAGTACTTC.

V usage is TRBV4-3 and J usage is TRBJ2-5, with no clear D. The CDR3 length is 15 residues. The germline CDR1 and CDR2 sequences are LGHNA and YSLEER. Trimming pared 1 base from V and 1 base from J, leaving 10 bases between. Written as DNA, the CDR3 is TGCGCCAGCAGCCAAGCCACAGAGCCCCAAGAGACCCAGTACTTC. Translated, it gives CASSQATEPQETQYF.

This clonotype was counted ten times or more. The chain carries TRBV4-3 and TRBJ2-5, with D unclear. The V end was cut by 0 bases, the J end by 2 bases, with 7 bases between. Germline V lookup: CDR1 LGHNA, CDR2 YSLEER. The CDR3 is made up of 14 amino acids. The CDR3 DNA follows: TGCGCCAGCAGCCAAGACAGGTTACAAGAGACCCAGTACTTC. It yields the protein CASSQDRLQETQYF.

The chain uses TRBV13 and TRBJ2-1, with 7 nucleotides matching TRBD2. Germline V gene lookup returns CDR1 PRHDT and CDR2 FYEKMQ (reference sequence). The CDR3 is 14 residues long. V trimming: 0 bases; J trimming: 15 bases; junction bases outside the gene matches: 11. The CDR3 protein is CASSLGGGLSHLFF. The DNA for the CDR3 is TGTGCCAGCAGCTTAGGGGGAGGGCTGAGTCATTTGTTCTTC.

This clonotype occurred many times. The CDR3: CASRDRVVDEQYF. CDR3 nucleotide sequence: TGTGCCAGCCGGGACAGGGTAGTCGACGAGCAGTACTTC. The chain uses TRBV12-3 or TRBV12-4 and TRBJ2-7; 9 bases align to TRBD1. V lost 8 bases and J lost 5; bases outside the gene matches: 7. The CDR3 consists of 13 residues.

V usage is TRBV6-1 and J usage is TRBJ2-3; D is possibly TRBD2 (5 bases). The CDR3 runs to 17 residues. Germline V gene lookup returns CDR1 MNHNS and CDR2 SASEGT. Deletions cut 4 bases from V and 0 bases from J, with 17 bases between. In nucleotides, the CDR3 is TGTGCCAGCAGTGCCCCCGGGGTTTCAGCTAGCACAGATACGCAGTATTTT. Its translation: CASSAPGVSASTDTQYF.

This clonotype was recorded at least ten times. The chain couples TRBV5-1 to TRBJ1-1; TRBD1 aligns across 9 bases. After removal of 4 bases from V and 7 bases from J, the junction contained 5 bases not matched to a gene. Germline assignment: CDR1 SGHRS and CDR2 YFSETQ. This CDR3 is built from 13 residues. The CDR3 DNA follows: TGCGCCAGCAGCCTGGGGACAGGGATTGAAGCTTTCTTT. Amino acids: CASSLGTGIEAFF.

This clonotype has more than one count but fewer than ten. V usage is TRBV2 and J usage is TRBJ2-7, with 7 bases fitting TRBD1. The CDR3 has 13 residues. The germline V gene has CDR1 SNHLY and CDR2 FYNNEI. V gave up 8 bases and J gave up 0 bases; unmatched junction bases: 4. The DNA of the CDR3 is TGTGCCAGCCCTAAGGGGGCCTCCTACGAGCAGTACTTC. Protein sequence: CASPKGASYEQYF.

This clonotype was detected ten times or more. The chain carries TRBV4-3 and TRBJ2-1, with D maybe TRBD2 (6 bases). V was clipped by 1 base and J by 3 bases, with 16 bases between them. CDR1 is LGHNA and CDR2 is YSLEER in the germline V gene. The CDR3 has 17 amino acids. CDR3 DNA sequence: TGCGCCAGCAGCCAAGGGAGAGTAGCGGACTACTACAATGAGCAGTTCTTC. It translates to CASSQGRVADYYNEQFF.

This clonotype has just a few counts. The chain joins TRBV9 to TRBJ2-1; 7 nucleotides agree with TRBD2. CDR3 length: 15 amino acids. V trimming: 0 bases; J trimming: 9 bases; junction bases outside the gene matches: 9. The germline V gene has CDR1 SGDLS and CDR2 YYNGEE. The CDR3 loop is CASSVAGGKWGEQFF. For the CDR3, the DNA is TGTGCCAGCAGCGTAGCGGGGGGAAAATGGGGTGAGCAGTTCTTC.

This clonotype was recorded many times. This rearrangement joins TRBV29-1 to TRBJ2-2, with 10 bases aligning to TRBD1. V lost 7 bases, J lost 4 bases, and 9 bases stayed unmatched. The CDR3 has 15 residues. CDR1 is SQVTM and CDR2 is ANQGSEA in the germline V gene. CDR3 bases: TGCAGCGCCTTTGGGGACAGGGGTATCACCGGGGAGCTGTTTTTT. It yields the protein CSAFGDRGITGELFF.

This clonotype has only a few counts. The chain combines TRBV27 with TRBJ2-7, with D perhaps matching TRBD2 (5 bases). The ends were cut back, 4 bases at V and 3 bases at J, with 13 bases in the middle. Germline loops: CDR1 MNHEY, CDR2 SMNVEV (reference sequence). This CDR3 comprises 14 residues. The CDR3, as DNA: TGTGCCAGCAGTTGGTATGCGGGCTACTACGAGCAGTACTTC. Its protein product is CASSWYAGYYEQYF.

The CDR3 DNA reads TGTGCCAGCACCATAACTGGACAGGCTAGTGAGCAGTTCTTC. It encodes CASTITGQASEQFF. The V and J genes are TRBV6-1 and TRBJ2-1, with 7 bases identical to TRBD1. The V segment lost 7 bases and the J segment 9 bases; nucleotides outside the gene matches: 12. CDR3 size: 14 residues. CDR1 and CDR2 from the germline V gene are MNHNS and SASEGT.

The chain recombines TRBV12-3 or TRBV12-4 with TRBJ2-1; TRBD2 might be the D (8 bases). V lost 7 bases and J 7 bases, leaving 14 bases between the germline ends. The CDR3 extends over 13 amino acids. The CDR3 region has the DNA TGTGCCAGCACGGGGGGGACAGAAAATGAGCAGTTCTTC. Protein: CASTGGTENEQFF.

This chain uses TRBV6-1 with TRBJ1-1; D uncertain. This CDR3 has 13 residues. In germline, CDR1 is MNHNS, CDR2 SASEGT. Deletions cut 7 bases from V and 1 base from J, with 10 bases between. The DNA for the CDR3 is TGTGCCAGCAAGGTGGCAGAGAACACTGAAGCTTTCTTT. Encoded protein: CASKVAENTEAFF.

The chain employs TRBV9 and TRBJ2-7; 7 positions match TRBD1. The CDR3 contains 15 residues. V trimming: 0 bases; J trimming: 5 bases; junction bases outside the gene matches: 8. The germline gives CDR1 SGDLS, CDR2 YYNGEE. This chain's CDR3 is CASSVALGTADEQYF. For the CDR3, the DNA is TGTGCCAGCAGCGTAGCCCTCGGGACAGCCGACGAGCAGTACTTC. The whole variable domain, remainder taken from reference TRBV9 and TRBJ2-7, is DSGVTQTPKHLITATGQRVTLRCSPRSGDLSVYWYQQSLDQGLQFLIQYYNGEERAKGNILERFSAQQFPDLHSELNLSSLELGDSALYFCASSVALGTADEQYFGPGTRLTVT.

This clonotype has at least ten counts. CDR3 coding DNA: TGTGCCAGCAGGATCGGGACTAGCGACACCGGGGAGCTGTTTTTT. Translating gives CASRIGTSDTGELFF. The chain uses TRBV4-2 and TRBJ2-2, with 10 bases fitting TRBD2. Germline CDR1 is LGHNA and CDR2 is YNFKEQ. V lost 6 bases and J lost 3; bases outside the gene matches: 4. The CDR3 runs to 15 residues.